Below, 9 T cell receptor beta chains from the same sample are listed, as sequenced in a study of Ad26.COV2.S vaccination and SARS-CoV-2 variants. Measured with immunoSEQ multiplex PCR; TCRdb has only the in-frame clones, and not every one. The top ten clones hold 3% to 4.5% of a sample with fewer than 400,000 clones, roughly nine tenths of them seen once. As for treatment: around 19 received Ad26.COV2.S at low or high dose, single or two shots; about 5 received placebo; per-sample allocation not given. Sampling took place 63 days after the first vaccine or placebo injection. Source: peripheral blood, taken in a trial of Ad26.COV2.S vaccine versus placebo. The source of these receptors is a person between 18 and 59 years old who received the Ad26.COV2.S COVID-19 vaccine or a placebo.

This clone occurred once. This chain joins TRBV5-1 and TRBJ2-7, with TRBD2 matching over 13 bases. The CDR3 length is 16 residues. CDR1 is SGHRS, CDR2 YFSETQ, per germline. J lost 2 bases, V lost 0 bases, and 2 bases had no gene match. CDR3 DNA sequence: TGCGCCAGCAGCTTGGCCGGGACTAGCGGGACCTACGAGCAGTACTTC. Translated: CASSLAGTSGTYEQYF.

The chain combines TRBV5-5 with TRBJ1-3; TRBD1 is a possible D gene (5 bases). Between the trimmed V and J ends, which lost 0 bases and 4 bases, there was a span of 17 bases. The CDR3 has 17 residues. In germline, CDR1 is SGHKS, CDR2 YYEKEE (reference sequence). In DNA form, the CDR3 reads TGTGCCAGCAGCTTGGCCTTCAGGGTCGGGGCCGGAAACACCATATATTTT. This codes for CASSLAFRVGAGNTIYF.

The rearrangement joins TRBV13 to TRBJ2-5; TRBD1 aligns across 7 bases. Germline assignment: CDR1 PRHDT and CDR2 FYEKMQ (reference sequence). The J segment lost 7 bases and the V segment lost 4 bases, leaving 18 bases of the junction unmatched. The CDR3 consists of 17 residues. The CDR3 here is CASSWEGDSPSAGTQYF. The CDR3, as DNA: TGTGCCAGCAGCTGGGAAGGGGACAGCCCCTCGGCGGGGACCCAGTACTTC.

This clone has only a few counts. The CDR3, as DNA: TGTGCCACCAGTGACCCGACCGGGACAGGGAGGGCAGATACGCAGTATTTT. Amino acids: CATSDPTGTGRADTQYF. V gene TRBV24-1 combines with J gene TRBJ2-3; 9 bases agree with TRBD1. This CDR3 has 17 amino acids. V gave up 4 bases and J gave up 4 bases; unmatched junction bases: 11. The germline CDR1 and CDR2 sequences are KGHDR and SFDVKD.

The gene calls are TRBV3-1 (or the pseudogene TRBV3-2) and TRBJ2-5, with TRBD1 matching 7 bases. Per the germline V gene, CDR1 is LGHDT and CDR2 is YNNKEL (reference sequence). Trimming cost V 6 bases and J 5 bases; bases outside gene matches: 9. This CDR3 comprises 14 residues. CDR3 sequence (DNA): TGTGCCAGCAGGACTAAGGGGGCGCTGGAGACCCAGTACTTC. It is translated as CASRTKGALETQYF.

As to this clone: Other DNA sequences from this sample encode an identical CDR3 as well. The V and J genes are TRBV29-1 and TRBJ2-5; D is unclear. The germline V and J ends were trimmed by 1 base and 3 bases, with 9 bases remaining between them. CDR1 is SQVTM and CDR2 is ANQGSEA in the germline V gene. This CDR3 is built from 13 residues. CDR3 in DNA: TGCAGCGTTGAAGTGGTGGGAAAAGAGACCCAGTACTTC. It encodes CSVEVVGKETQYF.

This clone appeared once. This chain links TRBV19 with TRBJ1-1, with a possible D match to TRBD1 (6 bases). CDR3 size: 16 residues. Trimming took 2 bases from V and 3 from J, leaving 16 bases between them. Germline-derived CDR1 and CDR2 are LNHDA and SQIVND (reference sequence). This chain's CDR3 is CASSIRGGVFDTEAFF. The CDR3 DNA follows: TGTGCCAGTAGTATAAGAGGGGGGGTATTTGACACTGAAGCTTTCTTT.

This clone was detected once. V and J are TRBV5-6 and TRBJ1-5; 9 bases are shared with TRBD1. The CDR3 totals 17 residues. V dropped 3 bases and J dropped 4; count of bases not matched to a gene: 11. Per the germline V gene, CDR1 is SGHDT and CDR2 is YYEEEE. DNA of the CDR3: TGTGCCAGCAGCTCCTATCTGGGGACAGGGCAAAATCAGCCCCAGCATTTT. Its protein product is CASSSYLGTGQNQPQHF.

This chain joins TRBV5-5 and TRBJ2-1; no definite D call. Trimming took off 6 bases at V and 2 bases at J, with 15 bases between the two ends. The CDR3 totals 15 residues. Germline CDR1 is SGHKS and CDR2 is YYEKEE (reference sequence). In nucleotides, the CDR3 is TGTGCCAGCAACTCGTTATCCTTCCCCTACAATGAGCAGTTCTTC. Translated, it gives CASNSLSFPYNEQFF.